This T cell receptor (beta chain) was documented in a study of regulatory T cells in long-lasting Graves disease (dated by TCRdb to the early 2020s). A note on the overall study: Newly diagnosed Graves' disease patients had taken antithyroid drugs for less than 3 months. Persistent Graves' disease patients were compared with newly diagnosed Graves' disease patients by peripheral blood TCR sequencing and RNA sequencing. The study was conducted in China and was registered as a clinical trial. A total of around 35 samples underwent TCR sequencing, from some 13 patients with persistent Graves' disease and some 20 patients with newly diagnosed Graves' disease.

V and J lose 5 bases and 2 bases, and a span of 11 bases separates them. The CDR3 contains 13 residues, cysteine and phenylalanine counted. The sequence is cut down to CDR3 DNA, 39 bases in frame from base 1. The germline V gene (reference sequence) provides CDR1 GTSNPN and CDR2 SVGIG. Broad study findings and their caveats: Compared with newly diagnosed patients, persistent Graves' disease patients had lower TCR Shannon entropy and fewer highly expanded clones, which suggests clonal expansion. Patients with persistent disease shared more public clonotypes (approximately 2,500) than newly diagnosed patients did (around 980). Preferential use of TRBV28, TRBJ1-2 and TRBJ2-5 was observed in persistent disease, whereas TRBV20-1 and TRBJ2-1 were favored in newly diagnosed disease. Peripheral blood alone was examined, since thyroid tissue, which constituted the primary lesion, could not be accessed. As a limitation, the authors acknowledged that the small sample size may reduce accuracy. Only the TCR beta chain was sequenced and analyzed.

The library was generated by multiplex PCR. Sequencer: Illumina HiSeq 4000. To build TCR beta libraries, CDR3 regions were amplified by Arm-PCR using iRepertoire HTBI primers. Before sequencing, the PCR products underwent gel purification. As for how the authors treated the data: A total of 62 TRBV and about 13 TRBJ segments were identified across samples and were used for gene usage analysis of CDR3 amino acid clonotypes. Filtered high-quality paired reads were merged into contigs using COPE and FqMerger. BLAST was used to align contigs to IMGT TRBV, TRBD and TRBJ reference genes, with CDR3 defined following IMGT. Clonotypes above 0.1% frequency were classified as highly expanded clones. Repertoire diversity was measured by Shannon entropy, and V-J evenness by the Gini coefficient. A clonotype found in more than one individual was treated as public. Through fastp at Q25 and MiXCR, TCRdb rebuilt clones from the public reads, retaining in-frame beta chains. Here each entry gathers all rows of one CDR3 protein and keeps the most common genes and DNA. The authors' filters were not applied to this entry. The sample profile shows under 300,000 distinct CDR3 sequences; around 17% of them were found once. The biggest ten clones account for approximately 24% of the sample.

In light of the paper, this sample's time point label describes: newly diagnosed GD, antithyroid drugs for less than 3 months. RNA was extracted from PBMCs in TRIzol for both TCR sequencing and RNA sequencing. Graves' disease was diagnosed according to American Thyroid Association guidelines. Recruitment of patients was carried out at an endocrinology department in Xi'an, China. From each patient, 7.5 to 9.5 milliliters of peripheral blood was collected into an EDTA anticoagulant tube. Ficoll Paque Plus density gradient separation was used to isolate PBMCs, and no further T cell sorting was performed. An Agilent 2100 Bioanalyzer and agarose gel were used to check RNA quality, and a NanoDrop 2000 was used to measure RNA concentration. Only one count was recorded for this clonotype. The clone's antigen remains unknown. No much larger clone is present one base from it, and per-base qualities are unavailable. A single read is weak support.

This clonotype was obtained from a female donor with Graves disease. Sequenced material: peripheral blood mononuclear cells (PBMCs), taken at new diagnosis, from a patient treated with antithyroid drugs. This chain joins TRBV30 to TRBJ2-3, with the D call perhaps TRBD1 or TRBD2, each one matching 5 bases. The DNA sequence is TGTGCCTGGGGGACCGGGGCCACAGATACGCAGTATTTT. This yields the protein CAWGTGATDTQYF.